This is a list of T cell receptor beta chains from one sample in a study of regulatory T cells in long-lasting Graves disease. MiXCR, run by TCRdb on the multiplex PCR reads, gives a single entry per CDR3 protein. Of roughly 510,000 distinct CDR3 sequences in the sample, roughly a sixth are singletons; the top ten hold 12%. In addition, the sample was reused for a study of T cells in Graves' hyperthyroidism and ophthalmopathy.

The sample was peripheral blood mononuclear cells (PBMCs), taken at new diagnosis, from a patient treated with antithyroid drugs. These receptors were obtained from a young man with Graves disease. Each CDR3 is given with its conserved first and last residue. Fields, in order: V gene, J gene, D gene, clone size, CDR3 DNA, CDR3 protein. D genes are given only for firm matches. The size field is filled for only some rows; it gives once, few, many or a size class.

TRBV10-3,TRBJ2-7,TRBD2,many,TGTGCCATCAGGACTAGCGGGAGCCTCCACGAGCAGTACTTC,CAIRTSGSLHEQYF
TRBV6-1,TRBJ1-1,NA,NA,TGTGCCAGCACGGACAGATTCATGAACACTGAAGCTTTCTTT,CASTDRFMNTEAFF
TRBV24-1,TRBJ2-1,NA,NA,TGTGCCACCAGTGATACGGGTCTCGACAATGAGCAGTTCTTC,CATSDTGLDNEQFF
TRBV28,TRBJ2-3,NA,NA,TGTGCCAGCAGCCCCATTGGGGGGTTAGATACGCAGTATTTT,CASSPIGGLDTQYF
TRBV7-9,TRBJ2-7,NA,NA,TGTGCCAGCAGCTTAGCAGACGGGCGGCGTAGCAAGCAGTACTTC,CASSLADGRRSKQYF
TRBV7-2,TRBJ2-4,NA,NA,TGTGCCAGCAGCCCCCAGACGGGGCTGACCAAAAACATTCAGTACTTC,CASSPQTGLTKNIQYF
TRBV6-1,TRBJ2-7,TRBD2,many,TGTGCCAGCAGGCCCGTGAAGCGGGAGGGCCTCAACGAGCAGTACTTC,CASRPVKREGLNEQYF
TRBV7-3,TRBJ2-3,NA,many,TGTGCCAGCAGCTTAAACGCAGATACGCAGTATTTT,CASSLNADTQYF
TRBV29-1,TRBJ1-1,TRBD1,many,TGCAGCGGTGACAGGGTCAACACTGAAGCTTTCTTT,CSGDRVNTEAFF
TRBV27,TRBJ1-5,NA,many,TGTGCCAGCAGTGGACACCTAAATCAGCCCCAGCATTTT,CASSGHLNQPQHF
TRBV6-1,TRBJ2-7,NA,many,TGTGCCAGCAGTGAGCAGGTTCCCTACGAGCAGTACTTC,CASSEQVPYEQYF
TRBV28,TRBJ2-1,TRBD2,many,TGTGCCAGCAGTTTAGCGGGGGACTACAATGAGCAGTTCTTC,CASSLAGDYNEQFF
TRBV20-1,TRBJ1-4,NA,NA,TGCAGTGCTCACGATGCAACTAATGAAAAACTGTTTTTT,CSAHDATNEKLFF
TRBV20-1,TRBJ2-5,TRBD1,NA,TGCAGTGCCCAAGACCGGGACAGGGGGCAAGAGACCCAGTACTTC,CSAQDRDRGQETQYF
TRBV6-1,TRBJ2-1,NA,many,TGTCCAATCAGCCGAGGGGATCCCGGGTTGGGGTACAATGAGCAGTTCTTC,CPISRGDPGLGYNEQFF
TRBV18,TRBJ2-1,NA,NA,TGTGCCAGCTCACCATTCACAGACAACAATGAGCAGTTCTTC,CASSPFTDNNEQFF
TRBV20-1,TRBJ2-4,NA,NA,TGCAGTGCTAGAGTCGTAGCCAAAAACATTCAGTACTTC,CSARVVAKNIQYF
TRBV7-8,TRBJ1-1,TRBD1,NA,TGTGCCAGCAGCTTAGTTGAGGGGGCGAACACTGATGCTTTCTTT,CASSLVEGANTDAFF
TRBV20-1,TRBJ2-7,TRBD2,NA,TGCAGTGCTAGAGAACCTAGCGGGAGAAGCTCCTACGAGCAGTACTTC,CSAREPSGRSSYEQYF
TRBV10-3,TRBJ1-1,NA,many,TGTGCCTCCACGGGGAGGGACACTGAAGCTTTCTTT,CASTGRDTEAFF
TRBV28,TRBJ2-7,TRBD2,NA,TGTGCCAGCTCGCCGGGACTAGAGGGTTACGAGCAGTACTTC,CASSPGLEGYEQYF
TRBV3-1,TRBJ2-1,NA,many,TGTGCCAGCAGCCAAGATGGGGTGGGGACTTTGTACAATGAGCAGTTCTTC,CASSQDGVGTLYNEQFF
TRBV30,TRBJ2-5,NA,NA,TGTGCCTGGACTAGCGCGGAGACCCAGTACTTC,CAWTSAETQYF
TRBV29-1,TRBJ2-1,NA,many,TGCAGCGTTGTAGGCAGGCCTTCCTACAATGAGCAGTTCTTC,CSVVGRPSYNEQFF
TRBV9,TRBJ2-2,NA,NA,TGTGCCAGCAACGGAGGCGGTCTCACCGGGGAGCTGTTTTTT,CASNGGGLTGELFF
TRBV3-1,TRBJ1-6,NA,few,TGTGCCAGCAGCCAAGATTGGGGGTCACCCCTCCACTTT,CASSQDWGSPLHF
TRBV20-1,TRBJ2-3,TRBD2,NA,TGCAGTGCCATGGGGACTAGCGGGATTAGCACAGAAACGCAGTATTTT,CSAMGTSGISTETQYF
TRBV28,TRBJ2-5,NA,once,TGTGCCAGCAGTTTTGTCTCAGGGGCGGGAGAGACCCAGTACTTC,CASSFVSGAGETQYF
TRBV27,TRBJ2-7,TRBD2,many,TGTGCCAGCAGTCTCCTCCGGACTAGCGACGAGCAGTACTTC,CASSLLRTSDEQYF
TRBV7-9,TRBJ2-1,NA,few,TGTGCCGGCAGCGTTTCATTGCCGACAGGTGAGCAGTTCTTC,CAGSVSLPTGEQFF
TRBV27,TRBJ1-5,NA,many,TGTGCCAGCAGGAGGGGGTCGGGTCAGCCCCAGCATTTT,CASRRGSGQPQHF
TRBV7-8,TRBJ1-1,TRBD1,many,TGTGCCAGCAGCTATCCGGGACAGGGCACCTTGAACACTGAAGCTTTCTTT,CASSYPGQGTLNTEAFF
TRBV6-5,TRBJ1-2,NA,many,TGTGCCAGCAGTTTCACATTGTACTCTGGCTACACCTTC,CASSFTLYSGYTF
TRBV5-1,TRBJ1-6,NA,few,TGCGCCAGCAGCCTAGGACTGGCGGCACCCCTCCACTTT,CASSLGLAAPLHF
TRBV7-3,TRBJ1-6,NA,many,TGTGCCAGCAGCTTAATGGTCGTGACGGCGGCACCCCTCCACTTT,CASSLMVVTAAPLHF
TRBV3-1,TRBJ2-7,TRBD1,NA,TGTGCCAGCAGCCAAGCCGGGACAGGGGTCGAGCAGTACTTC,CASSQAGTGVEQYF
TRBV5-4,TRBJ2-1,TRBD2,NA,TGTGCCAGCAGCCCCTCTAGCGGGAAGGCGTGGAATGAGCAGTTCTTC,CASSPSSGKAWNEQFF
TRBV19,TRBJ1-1,NA,NA,TGTGCCAGTAGTATAAGCAAGAACACTGAAGCTTTCTTT,CASSISKNTEAFF
TRBV19,TRBJ2-6,NA,NA,TGTGCCAGTAGTGCAGGGTCCAACTCTGGGGCCAACGTCCTGACTTTC,CASSAGSNSGANVLTF
TRBV6-2/TRBV6-3,TRBJ1-3,NA,NA,TGTGCCAGCGAGAAGGGATCGGGGAACACCATATATTTT,CASEKGSGNTIYF
TRBV30,TRBJ2-7,NA,many,TGTGCCTGGAGCCCCCGAGGGACATTTCTCTACGAGCAGTACTTC,CAWSPRGTFLYEQYF
TRBV28,TRBJ2-7,TRBD1,NA,TGTGCCACCAACAGGGGGGACTCCTACGAGCAGTACTTC,CATNRGDSYEQYF
TRBV19,TRBJ2-6,TRBD1,NA,TGTGCCAGTACCCCGGACAGGGCTGGGGCCAACGTCCTGACTTTC,CASTPDRAGANVLTF
TRBV29-1,TRBJ2-5,NA,NA,TGCAGCGTCTCGGACGGAGGGGAGACCCAGTACTTC,CSVSDGGETQYF
TRBV30,TRBJ2-2,NA,few,TGTGCCTGGAGACGGACAGCAGCGAACACCGGGGAGCTGTTTTTT,CAWRRTAANTGELFF
TRBV27,TRBJ1-6,NA,NA,TGTGCCAGCAGTTTTCGAGGGGGAGACAATTCACCCCTCCACTTT,CASSFRGGDNSPLHF